Below, 18 T cell receptor beta chains from the same sample are listed, as sequenced in a study of immune heterogeneity within non-small cell lung tumors. At roughly 600 ng per sample, bulk tumor genomic DNA provided the template. Several widely spaced biopsies per primary tumor were taken during surgery. Undergoing curative surgery were patients whose non-small cell lung cancer was untreated and newly diagnosed. For the TCR beta CDR3, multiplex PCR with 32 V and 13 J primers performed the amplification. TCRdb processed the multiplex PCR reads anew with MiXCR; each CDR3 protein has one entry. The sample shows 2,500 to 3,500 distinct CDR3 sequences, roughly 40% of them seen only once. The sequencing input was lung tumor tissue. All receptors derive from a woman between 45 and 65 years old with non-small cell lung cancer.

By proportion, this clonotype is large. V gene TRBV6-1 combines with J gene TRBJ2-7, with D uncertain. Trimming removed 3 bases at V and 1 base at J, with 19 bases between. CDR1 and CDR2 from the germline V gene are MNHNS and SASEGT. The CDR3 is made up of 17 amino acids. DNA of the CDR3: TGTGCCAGCAGTGATGCGGTATGGGAAACAGCTTCCTACGAGCAGTACTTC. Its translation: CASSDAVWETASYEQYF.

By sample fraction, this clonotype is medium-sized (0.01 to 0.1%). The V call is TRBV5-1, the J call TRBJ2-7; a possible D gene is TRBD1 (6 bases). This CDR3 is 13 amino acids long. Germline assignment: CDR1 SGHRS and CDR2 YFSETQ. Trimming left V 1 base short and J 3 bases short, with 8 bases between. The CDR3 region is CASSLKGVYEQYF. In nucleotides, the CDR3 is TGCGCCAGCAGCTTGAAGGGGGTCTACGAGCAGTACTTC.

This clonotype was recorded once. V usage is TRBV20-1 and J usage is TRBJ2-1; 10 positions agree with TRBD2. The CDR3 totals 15 residues. V gave up 1 base and J gave up 5 bases; unmatched junction bases: 5. Germline-derived CDR1 and CDR2 are DFQATT and SNEGSKA (reference sequence). The CDR3 here is CSARVVLAGDNEQFF. The CDR3 coding sequence is TGCAGTGCTAGAGTGGTGCTAGCGGGAGACAATGAGCAGTTCTTC.

Within the sample, this clonotype is medium-sized. V usage is TRBV15 and J usage is TRBJ2-3; no clear D. Trimming removed 1 base from V and 4 bases from J, with 9 bases in between. The CDR3 totals 14 residues. The germline V gene has CDR1 LNHNV and CDR2 YYDKDF (reference sequence). The CDR3 DNA reads as TGTGCCACCAGCAGAGGTACGGCCCCAGATACGCAGTATTTT. Amino acid sequence: CATSRGTAPDTQYF.

By share, this clonotype counts as medium-sized (0.01 to 0.1%). The rearrangement joins TRBV20-1 to TRBJ2-4; D is possibly TRBD1 (5 bases). Germline V gives CDR1 DFQATT, CDR2 SNEGSKA (reference sequence). V lost 7 bases and J 0 bases, leaving 16 bases between the germline ends. This CDR3 has 15 amino acids. The CDR3 protein is CSGVKRGGAKNIQYF. Written as DNA, the CDR3 is TGCAGTGGGGTAAAAAGGGGTGGAGCCAAAAACATTCAGTACTTC.

This clonotype is medium-sized. This chain links TRBV12-3 or TRBV12-4 with TRBJ2-2, with unresolved D. The CDR3 length is 14 residues. Trimming cost V 5 bases and J 2 bases, with 9 bases left between them. The CDR3 loop reads CASSPGYNTGELFF. The CDR3 nucleotides are TGTGCCAGCAGTCCAGGATATAACACCGGGGAGCTGTTTTTT.

This clonotype occurred a few times. This chain uses TRBV2 with TRBJ2-1; D is possibly TRBD1 (6 bases). This CDR3 comprises 15 residues. The V gene lost 5 bases and the J gene lost 9 bases, with 20 bases spanning the gap. Germline V lookup: CDR1 SNHLY, CDR2 FYNNEI. The CDR3 reads CASSPRSQGNTEQFF. The DNA of the CDR3 is TGTGCCAGCAGTCCCCGGAGTCAGGGGAATACTGAGCAGTTCTTC.

With regard to this clonotype: This may stem from a read error, because a much larger clone lies one nucleotide away. This chain connects TRBV20-1 to TRBJ2-5; TRBD2 agrees at 10 bases. J lost 5 bases, V lost 6 bases, and 12 bases had no gene match. The CDR3 is 15 amino acids. The germline V gene encodes CDR1 DFQATT and CDR2 SNEGSKA (reference sequence). The CDR3 here is CSASGGAYYYETQYF. The CDR3, as DNA: TGCAGTGCGAGCGGGGGGGCCTACTACTATGAGACCCAGTACTTC.

Relative to its sample, this clonotype is medium-sized. This chain links TRBV19 with TRBJ1-6; D gene unclear. Per germline, CDR1 LNHDA and CDR2 SQIVND (reference sequence). V was shortened by 6 bases and J by 9 bases, with 12 bases between the two germline ends. CDR3 length equals 13 residues. The CDR3 DNA reads TGTGCCAGTAGGCTACAGAATGTTTCACCCCTCCACTTT. Protein: CASRLQNVSPLHF.

The sample holds a few counts of this clonotype. The chain employs TRBV20-1 and TRBJ2-6; 7 nucleotides match TRBD2. CDR1 is DFQATT, CDR2 SNEGSKA, per germline (reference sequence). Losses at the gene ends were 5 bases for V and 2 bases for J; bases not matched to a gene: 12. The CDR3 covers 17 residues. The CDR3 sequence is CSAPRAGEGTGANVLTF. CDR3 in DNA: TGCAGTGCTCCACGGGCGGGGGAGGGAACTGGGGCCAACGTCCTGACTTTC.

A word on this clonotype: One end of the junction fails to match germline, which may point to a read error. The V call is TRBV2, the J call TRBJ2-3; 10 nucleotides align to TRBD2. CDR1 and CDR2 (germline): SNHLY, FYNNEI. The CDR3 is made up of 18 amino acids. CDR3 nucleotide sequence: TGTGCCAGCAGTGAACGATTAGCGGGAGGTATGAGCACAGATACGCAGTGTTTT. It specifies CASSERLAGGMSTDTQCF. Full variable domain (rest looked up from reference TRBV2 and TRBJ2-3): EPEVTQTPSHQVTQMGQEVILRCVPISNHLYFYWYRQILGQKVEFLVSFYNNEISEKSEIFDDQFSVERPDGSNFTLKIRSTKLEDSAMYFCASSERLAGGMSTDTQCFGPGTRLTVL.

By its share, this clonotype is medium-sized (0.01 to 0.1%). This chain uses TRBV10-3 with TRBJ2-5; 8 bases agree with TRBD1. Trimming cost V 0 bases and J 4 bases; bases outside gene matches: 4. This CDR3 has 15 amino acids. CDR1 is ENHRY and CDR2 is SYGVKD in the germline V gene. CDR3 loop: CAISESWTGRETQYF. The CDR3 coding sequence is TGTGCCATCAGTGAGTCGTGGACAGGGCGAGAGACCCAGTACTTC.

Relative to its sample, this clonotype is medium-sized. The chain carries TRBV24-1 and TRBJ1-5; D remains unclear. The V and J ends lost 4 bases and 6 bases respectively, with 9 bases between them. The CDR3 is 13 residues long. From germline, CDR1 is KGHDR and CDR2 SFDVKD. CDR3 region: CATSENGFQPQHF. The CDR3 DNA reads as TGTGCCACCAGTGAGAACGGGTTTCAGCCCCAGCATTTT.

This clonotype was seen a single time. The genes are TRBV11-2 and TRBJ2-7, with 8 bases matching TRBD1. Germline V lookup: CDR1 SGHAT, CDR2 FQNNGV. The CDR3 contains 15 residues. With 5 bases clipped from V and 4 bases from J, the junction kept 10 bases outside the gene matches. DNA for the CDR3: TGTGCCAGCAGCCGAGTCTCAGGGGGCGGATACGAGCAGTACTTC. As protein: CASSRVSGGGYEQYF.

A word on this clonotype: One base away lies a much larger clone, so this may be a sequencing read error. The V and J genes are TRBV6-1 and TRBJ1-1; TRBD1 matches at 7 bases. Germline values: CDR1 MNHNS, CDR2 SASEGT. Trimming took 6 bases from V and 8 from J; bases not matched to a gene: 3. The CDR3 runs 11 residues. The CDR3 bases are TGTGCCAGCAGGTGGACAGGAGAAGCTTTCTTT. Amino acid sequence: CASRWTGEAFF.

V gene TRBV11-3 combines with J gene TRBJ2-5, with D hard to call. The V and J ends lost 0 bases and 1 base respectively, with 6 bases between them. The CDR3 is 14 residues long. Germline loops: CDR1 SGHNT, CDR2 YENEEA. The DNA of the CDR3 is TGTGCCAGCAGCTTAGAGCGGCGCCAAGAGACCCAGTACTTC. Translation gives CASSLERRQETQYF.

The chain couples TRBV2 to TRBJ2-1; 7 bases line up with TRBD1. The CDR3 has 15 amino acids. Germline CDR1 is SNHLY and CDR2 is FYNNEI. V lost 7 bases and J lost 8; bases outside the gene matches: 14. CDR3 in DNA: TGTGCCAGCATCAGGACAGGACTGACCCCCCATGAGCAGTTCTTC. This sequence encodes CASIRTGLTPHEQFF.

The genes are TRBV20-1 and TRBJ2-7, with 10 bases aligning to TRBD1. The CDR3 is 13 residues long. The V gene's germline CDR1 is DFQATT and CDR2 SNEGSKA (reference sequence). V lost 5 bases, J lost 2 bases, and 3 bases stayed unmatched. CDR3 region: CSAWTGGTYEQYF. CDR3 sequence (DNA): TGCAGTGCTTGGACAGGGGGGACCTACGAGCAGTACTTC.